Presented here are 23 T cell receptor beta chains from one specimen sequenced in a study of cytomegalovirus exposure and HLA in healthy donors (dated by TCRdb to the late 2010s). Libraries were constructed by the immunoSEQ multiplex PCR assay. A mixture of 60 forward primers for TCR Vbeta segments and 13 reverse primers for TCR Jbeta segments was used in the multiplex PCR. In TCRdb, the immuneACCESS table is reduced to in-frame sequences with V and J assigned. These tables do not hold every clone; where another copy was compared, an unresolved V gene accounts for under half, and the others remain unexplained. The sample table on file contains 25,000 to 40,000 clones. The leading ten clones occupy roughly 5% of the sample. Material for sequencing was PBMCs. Receptor source: a female donor in good health and CMV-seronegative.

The chain has TRBV7-9 and TRBJ1-5; 9 bases match TRBD1. The CDR3 loop spans 19 amino acids. The ends lost 1 base at V and 2 bases at J; junction bases unmatched: 12. From germline, CDR1 is SEHNR and CDR2 FQNEAQ (reference sequence). DNA of the CDR3: TGTGCCAGCAGCTTAGTAGTGTCGGGACAGGGTGAAGGCAATCAGCCCCAGCATTTT. This translates into CASSLVVSGQGEGNQPQHF.

The chain joins TRBV29-1 to TRBJ1-1; 7 bases are shared with TRBD1. Per germline, CDR1 SQVTM and CDR2 ANQGSEA. The CDR3 sequence is 13 residues long. Losses at the gene ends were 7 bases for V and 1 base for J; bases not matched to a gene: 6. The CDR3 DNA reads TGCAGCGGAAAGGGGGCCGGGAACACTGAAGCTTTCTTT. It codes for CSGKGAGNTEAFF.

The rearrangement joins TRBV11-2 to TRBJ2-7; 8 nucleotides line up with TRBD1. This CDR3 has 15 residues. Looked up from germline, CDR1 is SGHAT and CDR2 is FQNNGV. V shed 6 bases, J shed 4 bases, and the junction held 11 bases outside the gene matches. CDR3 coding DNA: TGTGCCAGCAGGGCTACGGACAGGGTTTTGTACGAGCAGTACTTC. Translated, it gives CASRATDRVLYEQYF.

The chain links TRBV15 to TRBJ1-2; D is unresolved. This CDR3 is built from 15 residues. Trimming left V 0 bases short and J 5 bases short, with 13 bases between. Germline CDR1 LNHNV, CDR2 YYDKDF (reference sequence). The DNA for the CDR3 is TGTGCCACCAGCAGAGATCCGGTGGCGGGGTATGGCTACACCTTC. Protein: CATSRDPVAGYGYTF.

The J gene is TRBJ2-7, the V gene TRBV7-9; D call uncertain. The V end was cut by 4 bases, the J end by 3 bases, with 13 bases between. The CDR3 has 14 residues. From germline, CDR1 is SEHNR and CDR2 FQNEAQ (reference sequence). The CDR3 loop reads CASSSYEASYEQYF. The CDR3 DNA follows: TGTGCCAGCAGCTCTTACGAAGCGAGCTACGAGCAGTACTTC.

V usage is TRBV10-1 and J usage is TRBJ1-1; 7 positions agree with TRBD1. The CDR3 consists of 16 residues. Germline V gene sequence: CDR1 WNHNN, CDR2 SYGVQD (reference sequence). Trimming at V came to 7 bases and at J to 1 base, leaving 12 bases not matched to a gene. CDR3 loop: CASNGGAQGRNTEAFF. CDR3 coding DNA: TGCGCCAGCAATGGAGGGGCACAGGGGCGGAACACTGAAGCTTTCTTT.

Note on this clone: The junction differs from germline at one of its ends, possibly a read error. The chain carries TRBV5-1 and TRBJ1-6; D not resolved. Germline lookup yields CDR1 SGHRS and CDR2 YFSETQ. The CDR3 covers 15 residues. CDR3 nucleotides: TGCACCAGCAGCTTAGAATTTACTTCCAATTCACCCCTCCACTTT. Translation gives CTSSLEFTSNSPLHF.

The chain uses TRBV10-1 and TRBJ2-2; D is possibly TRBD2 (6 bases). The germline gives CDR1 WNHNN, CDR2 SYGVQD (reference sequence). CDR3 length equals 14 residues. V was clipped by 4 bases and J by 3 bases, with 9 bases between them. CDR3 coding DNA: TGCGCCAGCAGTGGGGGGGTCCACACCGGGGAGCTGTTTTTT. This codes for CASSGGVHTGELFF.

The CDR3 is CASSRLQDNTEAFF. In DNA form, the CDR3 reads TGCGCCAGCAGCCGGTTACAGGATAACACTGAAGCTTTCTTT. The chain is built from TRBV5-1 and TRBJ1-1, with a weak D call TRBD1 (5 bases). The ends were cut back, 4 bases at V and 2 bases at J, with 12 bases in the middle. CDR1 SGHRS and CDR2 YFSETQ come from the germline V gene. CDR3 length: 14 residues.

The gene calls are TRBV4-1 and TRBJ1-1; the match to TRBD1 covers 10 bases. CDR1 and CDR2 from the germline V gene are MGHRA and YSYEKL. The CDR3 has 17 residues. J lost 2 bases, V lost 7 bases, and 13 bases had no gene match. The CDR3 sequence: CASTSWDRGLVNTEAFF. In DNA form, the CDR3 reads TGCGCCAGCACCTCCTGGGACAGGGGCCTCGTTAACACTGAAGCTTTCTTT.

The rearrangement joins TRBV19 to TRBJ2-7; possibly TRBD1 for D (6 bases). V was shortened by 6 bases and J by 2 bases, with 17 bases between the two germline ends. The length of the CDR3 is 15 residues. Germline CDR1 is LNHDA and CDR2 is SQIVND (reference sequence). Here the CDR3 DNA reads TGTGCCAGTAGACTTGGCACAGGGTCAGCCTACGAGCAGTACTTC. Translated: CASRLGTGSAYEQYF. The whole variable domain, remainder taken from reference TRBV19 and TRBJ2-7, is DGGITQSPKYLFRKEGQNVTLSCEQNLNHDAMYWYRQDPGQGLRLIYYSQIVNDFQKGDIAEGYSVSREKKESFPLTVTSAQKNPTAFYLCASRLGTGSAYEQYFGPGTRLTVT.

The chain has TRBV18 and TRBJ2-1; tentatively, D is TRBD1 (6 bases). This CDR3 is built from 13 residues. V lost 3 bases, J lost 7 bases, and 10 bases lay in between. Per the germline V gene, CDR1 is KGHSH and CDR2 is LQKENI. This chain's CDR3 is CASSPLQGNEQFF. The CDR3 DNA reads as TGTGCCAGCTCACCGCTACAGGGAAATGAGCAGTTCTTC.

V and J are TRBV19 and TRBJ1-5, with 7 bases identical to TRBD1. The V segment lost 5 bases and the J segment 0 bases; nucleotides outside the gene matches: 7. CDR3 length equals 16 residues. The V gene's germline CDR1 is LNHDA and CDR2 SQIVND (reference sequence). In DNA form, the CDR3 reads TGTGCCAGTAGTTCCCCGGGACAGTATAGCAATCAGCCCCAGCATTTT. This translates into CASSSPGQYSNQPQHF.

CDR3 nucleotides: TGTGCCAGCACAAAGACAGGGGGCTCCTACAATGAGCAGTTCTTC. It translates to CASTKTGGSYNEQFF. The genes are TRBV6-1 and TRBJ2-1, with 9 bases aligning to TRBD1. The length of the CDR3 is 15 residues. From germline, CDR1 is MNHNS and CDR2 SASEGT. V shed 7 bases, J shed 0 bases, and the junction held 4 bases outside the gene matches.

The chain recombines TRBV9 with TRBJ2-3; D call uncertain. This CDR3 spans 14 amino acids. V was cut by 4 bases and J by 1 base, with 10 bases left in between. Germline V gene lookup returns CDR1 SGDLS and CDR2 YYNGEE. In DNA form, the CDR3 reads TGTGCCAGCAGCCCCGGTTCTCGCACAGATACGCAGTATTTT. The encoded protein is CASSPGSRTDTQYF.

The CDR3 coding sequence is TGCAGCGTTGGGCATACGAACACCGGGGAGCTGTTTTTT. It specifies CSVGHTNTGELFF. This rearrangement joins TRBV29-1 to TRBJ2-2; D unclear. CDR1 and CDR2 (germline): SQVTM, ANQGSEA. Trimming removed 4 bases at V and 0 bases at J, with 6 bases between. The CDR3 has 13 residues.

The chain couples TRBV4-1 to TRBJ1-6; D is undetermined. The V gene lost 1 base and the J gene lost 1 base, with 11 bases spanning the gap. The CDR3 is made up of 17 amino acids. Germline V lookup: CDR1 MGHRA, CDR2 YSYEKL. The CDR3 DNA sequence: TGCGCCAGCAGCCAAGTTGATTTAGTATCCTATAATTCACCCCTCCACTTT. Protein product: CASSQVDLVSYNSPLHF.

In regard to this clone: The sample contains more than one DNA sequence encoding this CDR3. The V call is TRBV6-6, the J call TRBJ2-7, with 7 bases lining up with TRBD1. Unmatched junction bases numbered 7, after V lost 6 bases and J lost 2 bases. CDR1 and CDR2 from the germline V gene are MNHNY and SVGAGI (reference sequence). The CDR3 contains 14 residues. In DNA form, the CDR3 reads TGTGCCAGCAGCCCCTACAGGGGTACCTACGAGCAGTACTTC. Its protein is CASSPYRGTYEQYF.

V gene TRBV7-3 combines with J gene TRBJ2-3; TRBD2 agrees at 12 bases. With V trimmed by 6 bases and J by 2 bases, 3 bases remained unmatched. CDR3 length: 15 residues. CDR1 SGHTA and CDR2 FQGTGA come from the germline V gene. CDR3 DNA: TGTGCCAGCAGTCGGACTAGCGGGGTCACAGATACGCAGTATTTT. Amino acid sequence: CASSRTSGVTDTQYF.

The chain has TRBV5-1 and TRBJ1-4, with D possibly matching TRBD1 (6 bases). CDR3 length: 15 amino acids. Germline lookup yields CDR1 SGHRS and CDR2 YFSETQ. Trimming cost V 4 bases and J 5 bases, with 15 bases left between them. The CDR3: CASSPGDIVNEKLFF. CDR3 nucleotide sequence: TGCGCCAGCAGCCCAGGGGACATCGTAAATGAAAAACTGTTTTTT.

The CDR3 sequence: CASSLGERGYTF. The CDR3 DNA follows: TGCGCCAGCAGCTTAGGGGAAAGAGGCTACACCTTC. The chain combines TRBV5-1 with TRBJ1-2; D is perhaps TRBD1 (5 bases). The CDR3 has 12 amino acids. Germline V gene data show CDR1 as SGHRS and CDR2 as YFSETQ. With 2 bases removed from V and 8 bases from J, the gap between germline ends came to 10 bases. The full variable domain, its missing parts supplied by reference TRBV5-1 and TRBJ1-2, is KAGVTQTPRYLIKTRGQQVTLSCSPISGHRSVSWYQQTPGQGLQFLFEYFSETQRNKGNFPGRFSGRQFSNSRSEMNVSTLELGDSALYLCASSLGERGYTFGSGTRLTVV.

The chain combines TRBV4-2 with TRBJ2-3; D might be TRBD2 (6 bases). The CDR3 covers 16 residues. Germline V CDR1 and CDR2: LGHNA, YNFKEQ. Deletions cut 1 base from V and 4 bases from J, with 15 bases between. CDR3 amino acids: CASSQALASGPDTQYF. The CDR3 nucleotides read TGTGCCAGCAGCCAAGCCCTAGCGTCCGGTCCAGATACGCAGTATTTT.

The rearrangement joins TRBV30 to TRBJ2-7; D is possibly TRBD1 (6 bases). Germline V CDR1 and CDR2: GTSNPN, SVGIG (reference sequence). The length of the CDR3 is 13 residues. V was cut by 2 bases and J by 1 base, with 9 bases left in between. The CDR3 region has the DNA TGTGCCTGGAGTCGGCAGGGGTCCTACGAGCAGTACTTC. Protein: CAWSRQGSYEQYF. Supplemented by reference TRBV30 and TRBJ2-7, the full variable domain reads SQTIHQWPATLVQPVGSPLSLECTVEGTSNPNLYWYRQAAGRGLQLLFYSVGIGQISSEVPQNLSASRPQDRQFILSSKKLLLSDSGFYLCAWSRQGSYEQYFGPGTRLTVT.